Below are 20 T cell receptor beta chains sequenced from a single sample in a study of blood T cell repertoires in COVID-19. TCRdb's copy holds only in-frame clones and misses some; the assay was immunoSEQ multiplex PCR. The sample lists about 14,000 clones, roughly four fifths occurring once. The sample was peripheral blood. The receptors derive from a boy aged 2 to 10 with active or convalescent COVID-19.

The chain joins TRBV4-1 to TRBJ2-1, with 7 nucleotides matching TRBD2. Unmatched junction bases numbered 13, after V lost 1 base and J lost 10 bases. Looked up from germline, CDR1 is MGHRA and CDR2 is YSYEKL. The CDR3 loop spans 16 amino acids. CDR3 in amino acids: CASSQGGLAGALEQFF. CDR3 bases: TGCGCCAGCAGCCAAGGAGGTTTGGCGGGAGCATTGGAGCAGTTCTTC.

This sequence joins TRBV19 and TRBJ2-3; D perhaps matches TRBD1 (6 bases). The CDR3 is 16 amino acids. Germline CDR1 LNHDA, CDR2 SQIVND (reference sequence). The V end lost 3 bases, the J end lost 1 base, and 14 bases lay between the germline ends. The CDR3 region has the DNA TGTGCCAGTAGTATCTCGGGGAAGGGGGGCACAGATACGCAGTATTTT. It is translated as CASSISGKGGTDTQYF.

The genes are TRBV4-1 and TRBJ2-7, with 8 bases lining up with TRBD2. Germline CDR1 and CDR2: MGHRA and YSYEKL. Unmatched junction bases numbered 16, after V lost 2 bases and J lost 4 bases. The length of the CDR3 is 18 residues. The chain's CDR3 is CASSQNMLAGRILYEQYF. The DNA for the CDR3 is TGCGCCAGCAGCCAAAATATGTTAGCGGGGCGGATCCTATACGAGCAGTACTTC.

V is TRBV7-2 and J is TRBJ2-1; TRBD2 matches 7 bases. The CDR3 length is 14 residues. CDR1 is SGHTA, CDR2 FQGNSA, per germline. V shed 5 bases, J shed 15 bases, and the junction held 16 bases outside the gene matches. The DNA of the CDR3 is TGTGCCAGCAGCCTTACTGGGCTAGCGGTGGATCGGTTCTTC. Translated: CASSLTGLAVDRFF. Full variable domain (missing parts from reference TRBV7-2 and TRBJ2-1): GAGVSQSPSNKVTEKGKDVELRCDPISGHTALYWYRQSLGQGLEFLIYFQGNSAPDKSGLPSDRFSAERTGGSVSTLTIQRTQQEDSAVYLCASSLTGLAVDRFFGPGTRLTVL.

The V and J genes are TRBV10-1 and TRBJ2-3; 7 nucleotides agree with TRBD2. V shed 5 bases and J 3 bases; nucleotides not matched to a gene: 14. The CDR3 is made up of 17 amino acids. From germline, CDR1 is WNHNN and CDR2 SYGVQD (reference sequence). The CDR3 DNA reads TGCGCCAGCAGTCCCGTTCCTAGCGGCTTATATACAGATACGCAGTATTTT. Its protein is CASSPVPSGLYTDTQYF.

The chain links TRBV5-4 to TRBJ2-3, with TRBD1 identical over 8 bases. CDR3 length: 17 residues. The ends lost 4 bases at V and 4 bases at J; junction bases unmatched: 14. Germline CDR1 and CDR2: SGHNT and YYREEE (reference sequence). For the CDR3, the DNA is TGTGCCAGCAGCGCCGGACAGGGTAGTCGAGGTCCAGATACGCAGTATTTT. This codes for CASSAGQGSRGPDTQYF. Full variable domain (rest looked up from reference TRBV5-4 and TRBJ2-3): ETGVTQSPTHLIKTRGQQVTLRCSSQSGHNTVSWYQQALGQGPQFIFQYYREEENGRGNFPPRFSGLQFPNYSSELNVNALELDDSALYLCASSAGQGSRGPDTQYFGPGTRLTVL.

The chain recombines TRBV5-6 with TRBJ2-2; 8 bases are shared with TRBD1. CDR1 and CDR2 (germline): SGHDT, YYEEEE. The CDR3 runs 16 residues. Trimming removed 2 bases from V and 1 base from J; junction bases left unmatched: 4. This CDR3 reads CASSFNRGKNTGELFF. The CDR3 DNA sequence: TGTGCCAGCAGCTTTAACAGGGGGAAGAACACCGGGGAGCTGTTTTTT.

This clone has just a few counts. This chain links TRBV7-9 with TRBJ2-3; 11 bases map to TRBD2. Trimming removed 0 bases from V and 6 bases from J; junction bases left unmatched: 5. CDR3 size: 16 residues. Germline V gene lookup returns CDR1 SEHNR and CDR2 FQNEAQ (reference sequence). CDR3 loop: CASSLALAGGMDTQYF. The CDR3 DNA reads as TGTGCCAGCAGCTTAGCGCTAGCGGGGGGTATGGATACGCAGTATTTT.

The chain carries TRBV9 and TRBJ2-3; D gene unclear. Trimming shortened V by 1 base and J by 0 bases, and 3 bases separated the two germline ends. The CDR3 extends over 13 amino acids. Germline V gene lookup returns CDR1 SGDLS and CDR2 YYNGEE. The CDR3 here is CASSVISTDTQYF. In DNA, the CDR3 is TGTGCCAGCAGCGTAATAAGCACAGATACGCAGTATTTT.

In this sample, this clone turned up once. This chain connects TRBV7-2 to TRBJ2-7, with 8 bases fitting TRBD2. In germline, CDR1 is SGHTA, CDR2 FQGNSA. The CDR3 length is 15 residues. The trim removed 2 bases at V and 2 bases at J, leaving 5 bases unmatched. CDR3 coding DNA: TGTGCCAGCAGCTTATCTAGCGGGTCAGCCTACGAGCAGTACTTC. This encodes CASSLSSGSAYEQYF.

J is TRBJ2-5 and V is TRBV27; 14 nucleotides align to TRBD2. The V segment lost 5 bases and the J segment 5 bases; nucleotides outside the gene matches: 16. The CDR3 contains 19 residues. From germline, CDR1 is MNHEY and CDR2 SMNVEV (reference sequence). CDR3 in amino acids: CASSTRLTGLAGAGETQYF. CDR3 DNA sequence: TGTGCCAGCAGTACCCGACTGACGGGACTAGCGGGAGCGGGGGAGACCCAGTACTTC.

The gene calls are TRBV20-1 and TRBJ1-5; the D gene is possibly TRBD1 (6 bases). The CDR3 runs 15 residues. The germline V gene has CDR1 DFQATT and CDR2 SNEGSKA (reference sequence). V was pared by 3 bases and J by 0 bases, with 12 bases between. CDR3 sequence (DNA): TGCAGTGCTAGTATGGGGGCGAATAGCAATCAGCCCCAGCATTTT. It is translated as CSASMGANSNQPQHF.

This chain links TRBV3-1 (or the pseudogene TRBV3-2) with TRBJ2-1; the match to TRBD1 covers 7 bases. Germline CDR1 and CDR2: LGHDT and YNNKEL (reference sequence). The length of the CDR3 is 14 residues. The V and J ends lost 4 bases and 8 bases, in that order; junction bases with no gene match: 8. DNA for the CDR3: TGTGCCAGCAGCCTTAGACAGGGCCACGATGAGCAGTTCTTC. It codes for CASSLRQGHDEQFF.

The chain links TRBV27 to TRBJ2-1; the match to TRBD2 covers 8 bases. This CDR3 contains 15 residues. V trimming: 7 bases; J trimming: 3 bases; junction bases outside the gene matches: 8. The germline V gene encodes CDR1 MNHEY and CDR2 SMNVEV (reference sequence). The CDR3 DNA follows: TGTGCCAGCACCCGGGGGGGGGCGCGCTACAATGAGCAGTTCTTC. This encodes CASTRGGARYNEQFF.

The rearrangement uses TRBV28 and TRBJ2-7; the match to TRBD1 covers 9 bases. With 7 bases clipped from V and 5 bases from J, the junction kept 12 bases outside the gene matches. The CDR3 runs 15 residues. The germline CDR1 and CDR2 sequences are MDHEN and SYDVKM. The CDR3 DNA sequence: TGTGCCAGCAACCCGGGACAGGGCCGGGAGGACGAGCAGTACTTC. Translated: CASNPGQGREDEQYF.

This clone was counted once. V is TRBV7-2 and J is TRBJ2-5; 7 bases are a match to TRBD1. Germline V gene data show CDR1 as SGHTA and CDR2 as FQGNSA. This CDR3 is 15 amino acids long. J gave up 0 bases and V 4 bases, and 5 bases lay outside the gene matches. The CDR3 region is CASSSGTAYQETQYF. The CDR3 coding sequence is TGTGCCAGCAGCTCCGGGACAGCTTACCAAGAGACCCAGTACTTC.

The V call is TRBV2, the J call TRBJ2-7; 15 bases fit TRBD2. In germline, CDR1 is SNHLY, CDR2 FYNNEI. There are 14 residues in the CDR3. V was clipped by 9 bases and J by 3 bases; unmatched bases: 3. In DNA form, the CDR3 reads TGTGCCAGGGGACTAGCGGGGGGTCTCTACGAGCAGTACTTC. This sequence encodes CARGLAGGLYEQYF.

The CDR3 reads CASSLAKDRVGYTF. The CDR3 nucleotides read TGTGCCAGCAGCTTGGCAAAGGACAGGGTAGGCTACACCTTC. The chain links TRBV5-6 to TRBJ1-2, with 8 bases identical to TRBD1. This CDR3 is 14 amino acids long. After removal of 0 bases from V and 8 bases from J, the junction contained 6 bases not matched to a gene. In germline, CDR1 is SGHDT, CDR2 YYEEEE. The full variable domain, rest sourced from reference TRBV5-6 and TRBJ1-2, is DAGVTQSPTHLIKTRGQQVTLRCSPKSGHDTVSWYQQALGQGPQFIFQYYEEEERQRGNFPDRFSGHQFPNYSSELNVNALLLGDSALYLCASSLAKDRVGYTFGSGTRLTVV.

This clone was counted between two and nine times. The CDR3: CASSQETGNQPQHF. In DNA form, the CDR3 reads TGCGCCAGCAGCCAAGAAACTGGCAATCAGCCCCAGCATTTT. The rearrangement uses TRBV4-3 and TRBJ1-5, with D unclear. V dropped 0 bases and J dropped 2 bases, with 5 bases sitting between them. Germline assignment: CDR1 LGHNA and CDR2 YSLEER. This CDR3 is 14 amino acids long.

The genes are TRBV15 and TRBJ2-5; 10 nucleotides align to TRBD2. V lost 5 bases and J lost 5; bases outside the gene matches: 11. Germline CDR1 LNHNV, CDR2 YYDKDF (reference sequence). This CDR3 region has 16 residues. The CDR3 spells CATSPSGLAGEETQYF. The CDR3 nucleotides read TGTGCCACCAGCCCAAGCGGGCTAGCGGGAGAGGAGACCCAGTACTTC.